The clone carrying this T cell receptor (beta chain) was detected a few times. Authors' analysis steps: Amplification of reference gene primers provided the estimated nucleated cell counts. The repertoire was sequenced with immunoSEQ multiplex PCR; TCRdb's copy has only in-frame clones and lacks some. V and J calls and clone size come straight from that table; D and trimming were deduced from the DNA. Of around 70,000 clones in the sample, roughly 85% are singletons; the top ten hold roughly 2%. The entry originates in a study of blood T cell repertoires in COVID-19. This clonotype was sampled from a woman aged 55-69 years with acute or convalescent COVID-19. The sample comprised peripheral blood.

DNA of the CDR3: TGTGCCAGCAGAGCCGAAAGATTGGGGGCCGGCGAGCAGTACTTC. Translating gives CASRAERLGAGEQYF. The V gene is TRBV5-5, the J gene TRBJ2-7, with D tentatively TRBD1 (6 bases). The CDR3 covers 15 residues. V shed 5 bases and J shed 6 bases, with 21 bases lying between them. Germline assignment: CDR1 SGHKS and CDR2 YYEKEE (reference sequence). The full variable domain, with the rest looked up from reference TRBV5-5 and TRBJ2-7, is DAGVTQSPTHLIKTRGQQVTLRCSPISGHKSVSWYQQVLGQGPQFIFQYYEKEERGRGNFPDRFSARQFPNYSSELNVNALLLGDSALYLCASRAERLGAGEQYFGPGTRLTVT.